The 9 T cell receptor beta chains below come from one sample, sequenced in a study of T cell responses to AZD1222 COVID-19 vaccine. The data were produced by immunoSEQ multiplex PCR, yet TCRdb's version contains in-frame clones alone and is incomplete. The repertoire consists of tens of thousands of clones, with over 75% occurring once and the leading ten covering approximately 22%. The source was peripheral blood, collected on day 0 of AZD1222 vaccination. All receptors come from an adult in good health.

This chain joins TRBV18 and TRBJ2-7; no definite D call. The CDR3 covers 13 residues. CDR1 and CDR2 from the germline V gene are KGHSH and LQKENI. V lost 2 bases and J 0 bases, leaving 5 bases between the germline ends. This chain's CDR3 is CASSPGISYEQYF. CDR3 sequence (DNA): TGTGCCAGCTCACCAGGAATCTCCTACGAGCAGTACTTC.

The chain recombines TRBV4-1 with TRBJ2-3; D remains unclear. Looked up from germline, CDR1 is MGHRA and CDR2 is YSYEKL. The CDR3 covers 12 residues. Trimming took off 4 bases at V and 2 bases at J, with 4 bases between the two ends. The CDR3 here is CASSLPTDTQYF. The CDR3 bases are TGCGCCAGCAGCCTGCCCACAGATACGCAGTATTTT.

The chain's CDR3 is CASSQGLAGSEQFF. The CDR3 DNA reads TGTGCCAGCAGCCAGGGACTAGCGGGATCTGAGCAGTTCTTC. V gene TRBV4-2 combines with J gene TRBJ2-1, with TRBD2 identical over 13 bases. The CDR3 is made up of 14 amino acids. Germline CDR1 and CDR2: LGHNA and YNFKEQ. V was clipped by 3 bases and J by 9 bases; unmatched bases: 2.

The chain recombines TRBV28 with TRBJ2-1; 7 bases map to TRBD2. This CDR3 comprises 16 residues. Germline V gene lookup returns CDR1 MDHEN and CDR2 SYDVKM. V shed 4 bases, J shed 2 bases, and the junction held 8 bases outside the gene matches. The CDR3 spells CASSWPRTRAYNEQFF. Here the CDR3 DNA reads TGTGCCAGCAGTTGGCCCCGGACTAGGGCCTACAATGAGCAGTTCTTC.

This chain links TRBV7-2 with TRBJ1-4; D unresolved. Trimming took off 4 bases at V and 5 bases at J, with 11 bases between the two ends. Germline CDR1 reads SGHTA; CDR2 reads FQGNSA. This CDR3 has 14 amino acids. The CDR3 reads CASSSGGLNEKLFF. In nucleotides, the CDR3 is TGTGCCAGCAGCTCCGGTGGCCTAAATGAAAAACTGTTTTTT. The complete variable domain, with remaining parts taken from reference TRBV7-2 and TRBJ1-4, reads GAGVSQSPSNKVTEKGKDVELRCDPISGHTALYWYRQSLGQGLEFLIYFQGNSAPDKSGLPSDRFSAERTGGSVSTLTIQRTQQEDSAVYLCASSSGGLNEKLFFGSGTQLSVL.

The chain combines TRBV4-1 with TRBJ1-5; D unresolved. Trimming took off 4 bases at V and 4 bases at J, with 8 bases between the two ends. The CDR3 extends over 13 amino acids. The germline gives CDR1 MGHRA, CDR2 YSYEKL. CDR3 sequence reads: CASSRTGNQPQHF. CDR3 nucleotide sequence: TGCGCCAGCAGCCGGACGGGGAATCAGCCCCAGCATTTT.

The J gene is TRBJ2-1, the V gene TRBV3-1 (or the pseudogene TRBV3-2), with 8 bases identical to TRBD2. From germline, CDR1 is LGHDT and CDR2 YNNKEL (reference sequence). With V trimmed by 0 bases and J by 5 bases, 18 bases remained unmatched. The CDR3 is 20 residues long. The CDR3 nucleotides are TGTGCCAGCAGCCAAGATGGCGTCGGTTTCCGGGGGGGCCTCGACAATGAGCAGTTCTTC. Encoded protein: CASSQDGVGFRGGLDNEQFF.

In its sample, this clone was seen once. The V gene is TRBV4-1, the J gene TRBJ2-1; no reliable D call. CDR3 length equals 14 residues. Germline assignment: CDR1 MGHRA and CDR2 YSYEKL. Trimming removed 3 bases at V and 5 bases at J, with 11 bases between. The CDR3 loop reads CASSHKATDNEQFF. In nucleotides, the CDR3 is TGCGCCAGCAGCCATAAGGCAACTGACAATGAGCAGTTCTTC.

Here the CDR3 DNA reads TGTGCCAGCTCGTTAGACAGAGCCTACGAGCAGTACTTC. This encodes CASSLDRAYEQYF. The genes are TRBV28 and TRBJ2-7, with a possible D match to TRBD1 (5 bases). Germline V gives CDR1 MDHEN, CDR2 SYDVKM. V was trimmed by 8 bases and J by 2 bases, leaving 13 bases between them. The CDR3 consists of 13 residues.